This T cell receptor beta chain is drawn from a study of OX40 agonist ivuxolimab in advanced cancers. About the full investigation: Ivuxolimab was an agonistic, fully human IgG2 monoclonal antibody directed against OX40 (CD134), a costimulatory receptor. Of the roughly 54 patients in dose escalation, about 19 had hepatocellular carcinoma, some 15 had melanoma, 9 had renal cell carcinoma and 9 had head and neck cancer. Intravenous ivuxolimab was administered to patients every 2 weeks at six dose levels: 0.01, 0.1, 0.3, 1.5, 3 and 10 mg/kg. The paper describes the monotherapy dose-escalation part (N of about 47 patients) of the phase I trial of ivuxolimab. A male proportion of roughly 85% and a mean age of roughly 55 years, ranging from roughly 20 to 80, were recorded for the dose-escalation cohort. Peripheral TCRbeta sequencing aimed to test whether ivuxolimab altered TCR sequence diversity and caused clonal T-cell expansion. Partial responses occurred in three dose-escalation patients: two with cutaneous melanoma and one with hepatocellular carcinoma. Prior anti-PD-1, anti-PD-L1 or anti-CTLA-4 therapy was permitted, and checkpoint inhibitors had been received by roughly 42% of dose-escalation patients. Findings and caveats that apply to the study as a whole: Which antigens the clonally expanded peripheral T cells were specific for was not determined. On average, CD8+ T cells showed more expanded clones than CD4+ T cells after ivuxolimab. Low levels of normalized T-cell clonal expansion were also seen in some nonresponding patients. Clonal expansion of both CD4+ and CD8+ blood T cells was observed from baseline to week 6 at doses 0.1 to 3.0 mg/kg. In the 0.1-3.0 mg/kg groups, partial responders had among the lowest normalized peripheral clonal expansion, particularly in CD8+ T cells.

Patients with a history of autoimmune disease or receiving systemic immunosuppression were excluded from the trial. Peripheral blood for TCR sequencing was collected from all dose cohorts at baseline, on cycle 4 day 1, and on cycle 7 day 1. Samples came from an open-label, multicenter, first-in-human phase I dose-escalation trial of ivuxolimab. Adults with locally advanced or metastatic melanoma, renal cell, hepatocellular, or head and neck squamous cell carcinoma were enrolled in the trial. CD4+ and CD8+ T cells were sorted separately from peripheral blood before TCR sequencing. As for this clone: The antigen it binds to is not known. Nothing much larger sits one base from this clone, and base qualities are not available.

Genomic DNA was extracted from sorted cells for sequencing of the TCRbeta CDR3 region. The immunoSEQ Assay was used to sequence the TCRbeta CDR3 regions. TCRdb carries this immuneACCESS record with in-frame sequences only. Its versions omit some clonotypes, under half of them owing to an unresolved V gene in the studies checked, with the rest unexplained. The sample table contains 30,000 to 45,000 clones; only one count was recorded for 88% of them. Of the sample, roughly 12% falls within the top ten clones. Sequences were derived from CD4+ or CD8+ T cells sorted from blood, sampled in a trial of the OX40 agonist ivuxolimab. This clonotype was sampled from an adult with an advanced solid tumor such as melanoma, head and neck, liver or kidney cancer.

For the CDR3, the sequence is CASSPVAGFHEAFF. The nucleotide sequence is TGTGCCAGCAGCCCCGTTGCGGGCTTTCATGAAGCTTTCTTT. This sequence uses TRBV7-9 and TRBJ1-1; the D gene remains uncertain. The junction carries 17 bases between V and J, which are trimmed by 5 bases and 7 bases respectively. From its cysteine to its phenylalanine, the CDR3 spans 14 amino acids. CDR3 DNA only is kept here, 42 bases in frame from base 1. The germline V gene (reference sequence) sets CDR1 to SEHNR and CDR2 to FQNEAQ.